This T cell receptor (beta chain) derives from a study of siplizumab effects on memory and regulatory T cells. Points from the study as a whole: Contribution to the alloresponse seemed major for naive T cells, which also seemed more diverse than memory cells. Roughly 75-95% of proliferating CD4+ or CD8+ clones lacked a naive or memory phenotype that could be assigned.

Concerning this clone: Antigen unknown.

Germline CDR1 and CDR2: MDHEN and SYDVKM. The CDR3 has 12 amino acids. V was pared by 5 bases and J by 8 bases, with 12 bases between. The repertoire was sequenced with immunoSEQ multiplex PCR; TCRdb's copy has only in-frame clones and lacks some. The sample includes 100,000 or so clones, around 90% of them seen just once. J is TRBJ1-2 and V is TRBV28; a weak D match, TRBD1 (5 bases). Sequences were obtained from CD4+ T cells sorted from blood. This TCR came from a human donor in good health. The DNA for the CDR3 is TGTGCCAGCAGTACAGGTCGGGAAGGCTACACCTTC. Protein: CASSTGREGYTF.